The entry below gives a single TCR beta chain sequence along with its context. Its antigen is as yet unknown. The PCR was carried out with 60 Vbeta primers and 13 Jbeta primers. Profiled with immunoSEQ multiplex PCR; TCRdb holds only in-frame clones, not every one. The sample records 60,000 to 75,000 clones, about 70% being singletons. This entry comes from a study of cytomegalovirus exposure and HLA in healthy donors. Study findings and constraints: In a later analysis, specific HLA alleles were associated with over 15,000 TCR beta sequences at a 0.05 false discovery rate. For most TCR beta V segments, an earlier analysis put the productive rate at about 87% or about 30% of the time.

The germline V gene has CDR1 SQVTM and CDR2 ANQGSEA. This CDR3 is built from 12 residues. Trimming pared 6 bases from V and 8 bases from J, leaving 15 bases between. All donors participated as healthy donors of bone marrow. V and J are TRBV29-1 and TRBJ2-3; D is perhaps TRBD1 (6 bases). The TCR originated in a woman in her thirties in good health and CMV-seropositive. The sequenced material came from PBMCs. The CDR3 nucleotides are TGCAGCGTATACAGGGCGGCGGGTACGCAGTATTTT. Residues: CSVYRAAGTQYF.